The 12 T cell receptor beta chains reported below all come from one sample, sequenced in a study of T-cell memory formation after mild COVID-19. TCRdb reprocessed the 5' RACE reads with MiXCR, giving one entry per CDR3 protein. The sample records roughly 300,000 distinct CDR3 sequences, roughly 13% being singletons. Sequencing was done on a sample of PBMCs or a T cell subset sorted from them (not recorded which). These receptors were taken from a young man who had mild COVID-19 (a few samples of this study predate the infection). Cell type and time point are not known.

Only a few counts were recorded for this clonotype. The gene calls are TRBV10-3 and TRBJ2-6; unclear D gene. The V gene's germline CDR1 is ENHRY and CDR2 SYGVKD. The germline V and J ends were trimmed by 0 bases and 0 bases, with 3 bases remaining between them. This CDR3 spans 15 amino acids. The CDR3 DNA is TGTGCCATCAGTGAGTCTTACTCTGGGGCCAACGTCCTGACTTTC. Amino acid sequence: CAISESYSGANVLTF.

Many counts were recorded for this clonotype. The chain employs TRBV4-1 and TRBJ2-5; D is unresolved. Germline CDR1 MGHRA, CDR2 YSYEKL. The CDR3 covers 14 residues. V was cut by 0 bases and J by 5 bases, with 10 bases left in between. CDR3 in amino acids: CASSQDPMRETQYF. DNA for the CDR3: TGCGCCAGCAGCCAAGATCCTATGAGGGAGACCCAGTACTTC.

This clonotype has only a few counts. The V call is TRBV5-1, the J call TRBJ1-6; 9 bases match TRBD1. J gave up 10 bases and V 5 bases, and 7 bases lay outside the gene matches. CDR1 is SGHRS and CDR2 is YFSETQ in the germline V gene. The CDR3 loop spans 14 amino acids. The CDR3 loop reads CASRRTGERSPLHF. The CDR3 coding sequence is TGCGCCAGCAGACGGACAGGGGAGCGATCACCCCTCCACTTT.

This clonotype was detected only a few times. The rearrangement joins TRBV12-3 or TRBV12-4 to TRBJ1-2; TRBD1 matches 7 bases. With 5 bases clipped from V and 2 bases from J, the junction kept 8 bases outside the gene matches. The CDR3 has 15 residues. The CDR3, as DNA: TGTGCCAGCAGTGACAGGGTCGGGTCCAACTATGGCTACACCTTC. This sequence encodes CASSDRVGSNYGYTF.

This clonotype was observed a handful of times. J is TRBJ1-1 and V is TRBV19, with D possibly being TRBD1 (6 bases). The CDR3 contains 14 residues. Germline assignment: CDR1 LNHDA and CDR2 SQIVND (reference sequence). V was clipped by 8 bases and J by 4 bases, with 17 bases between them. Here the CDR3 reads CASGARQGFTEAFF. CDR3 nucleotides: TGTGCCAGTGGGGCGAGGCAGGGGTTCACTGAAGCTTTCTTT. The variable domain in full, with the rest retrieved from reference TRBV19 and TRBJ1-1, is DGGITQSPKYLFRKEGQNVTLSCEQNLNHDAMYWYRQDPGQGLRLIYYSQIVNDFQKGDIAEGYSVSREKKESFPLTVTSAQKNPTAFYLCASGARQGFTEAFFGQGTRLTVV.

This sequence joins TRBV20-1 and TRBJ2-5; a weak D match, TRBD2 (7 bases). This CDR3 is built from 15 residues. Germline V gives CDR1 DFQATT, CDR2 SNEGSKA (reference sequence). The V and J ends lost 3 bases and 3 bases respectively, with 17 bases between them. This chain's CDR3 is CSASQSAGAKETQYF. The CDR3 coding sequence is TGCAGTGCTAGTCAGTCGGCGGGGGCAAAAGAGACCCAGTACTTC.

This clonotype has just a few counts. The chain employs TRBV4-3 and TRBJ2-1; tentatively, D is TRBD2 (6 bases). V shed 0 bases and J shed 2 bases, with 14 bases lying between them. There are 17 residues in the CDR3. The germline V gene has CDR1 LGHNA and CDR2 YSLEER. The CDR3 bases are TGCGCCAGCAGCCAAGATGGCGCGGGGCCCCCCTACAATGAGCAGTTCTTC. Translating gives CASSQDGAGPPYNEQFF.

The J gene is TRBJ2-1, the V gene TRBV29-1, with 10 bases that match TRBD2. Trimming removed 5 bases from V and 9 bases from J; junction bases left unmatched: 7. Germline assignment: CDR1 SQVTM and CDR2 ANQGSEA. The CDR3 is 13 amino acids. The CDR3 DNA follows: TGCAGCGTTCGGCCAGCGGGGGGGGGTGAGCAGTTCTTC. It codes for CSVRPAGGGEQFF.

The chain carries TRBV6-5 and TRBJ2-4; 11 bases are shared with TRBD2. Trimming took 5 bases from V and 0 from J; bases not matched to a gene: 9. Germline V gene sequence: CDR1 MNHEY, CDR2 SVGAGI. This CDR3 contains 18 residues. The CDR3 DNA reads TGTGCCAGCAGTCCTGGGACTAGCGGTGAGATAGCCAAAAACATTCAGTACTTC. This gives the protein CASSPGTSGEIAKNIQYF.

This clonotype has at least ten counts. J is TRBJ1-4 and V is TRBV20-1, with unresolved D. CDR1 is DFQATT and CDR2 is SNEGSKA in the germline V gene (reference sequence). CDR3 size: 13 residues. V was clipped by 3 bases and J by 5 bases, with 10 bases between them. The CDR3 DNA reads TGCAGTGCTAGTACAGCATCAAATGAAAAACTGTTTTTT. Translated: CSASTASNEKLFF.

This clonotype showed up just a few times. This chain links TRBV20-1 with TRBJ2-1, with 8 bases that match TRBD2. J was trimmed by 6 bases and V by 6 bases; bases with no gene match: 13. The CDR3 sequence is 15 residues long. CDR1 and CDR2 (germline): DFQATT, SNEGSKA (reference sequence). This chain's CDR3 is CSATSQAGGSNEQFF. The CDR3 bases are TGCAGTGCCACGAGTCAGGCGGGGGGATCCAATGAGCAGTTCTTC.

The genes are TRBV5-4 and TRBJ2-3, with TRBD2 identical over 8 bases. V shed 1 base and J 1 base; nucleotides not matched to a gene: 2. CDR3 length: 15 residues. Germline-derived CDR1 and CDR2 are SGHNT and YYREEE (reference sequence). Here the CDR3 reads CASSLMGLGTDTQYF. The CDR3 DNA follows: TGTGCCAGCAGCTTGATGGGACTAGGCACAGATACGCAGTATTTT.